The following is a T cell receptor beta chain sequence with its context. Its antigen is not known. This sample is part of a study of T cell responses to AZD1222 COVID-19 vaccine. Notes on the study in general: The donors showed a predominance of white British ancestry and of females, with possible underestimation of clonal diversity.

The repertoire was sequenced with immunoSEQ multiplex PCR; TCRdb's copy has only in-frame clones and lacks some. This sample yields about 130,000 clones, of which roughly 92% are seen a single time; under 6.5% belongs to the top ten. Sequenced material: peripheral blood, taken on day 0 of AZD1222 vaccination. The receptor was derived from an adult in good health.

The CDR3 protein is CASSSSPGDGEKLFF. Written as DNA, the CDR3 is TGTGCCAGCAGTTCAAGTCCCGGTGACGGTGAAAAACTGTTTTTT. This sequence joins TRBV28 and TRBJ1-4; D gene uncertain. This CDR3 region has 15 residues. Germline V lookup: CDR1 MDHEN, CDR2 SYDVKM. Trimming pared 4 bases from V and 7 bases from J, leaving 16 bases between.